This TCR beta chain was observed in a study of response to subunit inactivated influenza vaccine. This clonotype was seen a handful of times. The antigen remains unidentified. Each CDR3 protein gets one entry after TCRdb re-called the RT-PCR reads with MiXCR. The sample has fewer than 350,000 distinct CDR3 sequences, just over 20% seen once. Overall study results and limits: It was the authors' suggestion that each seasonal influenza vaccination recruits few new T cells.

The CDR3 sequence is 15 residues long. Trimming at V came to 1 base and at J to 5 bases, leaving 4 bases not matched to a gene. Germline lookup yields CDR1 SGHRS and CDR2 YFSETQ. The chain employs TRBV5-1 and TRBJ2-7, with 12 bases matching TRBD1. The TCR originated in a man in his fifties or sixties who received an inactivated influenza vaccine. The sample was PBMCs from blood, taken less than 22 months after vaccination. CDR3 sequence reads: CASSLSGTGGDEQYF. CDR3 nucleotides: TGCGCCAGCAGCTTGAGTGGGACAGGGGGCGACGAGCAGTACTTC.